This paragraph covers one TCR beta chain sequence. Its target is unknown. Germline assignment: CDR1 SGHNT and CDR2 YENEEA. There are 14 residues in the CDR3. Trimming took off 4 bases at V and 7 bases at J, with 14 bases between the two ends. The source of the sample is a study of T cells in Graves' hyperthyroidism and ophthalmopathy. Study outcomes and limitations: Ophthalmopathy was identified by the model a median 6.5 months ahead of onset. Appearing also in blood were most of the thyroid clonotypes expanded above 0.001.

The sample of blood was obtained at first hyperthyroidism diagnosis (before any ophthalmopathy symptoms). This sample holds PBMCs from about 10 ml fresh peripheral blood. Researchers amplified the TCR beta CDR3 regions from RNA transcripts. RT-PCR in the first round (using the HTBI primer set) targeted the TCR CDR3. One entry per CDR3 protein, called by TCRdb with MiXCR from the multiplex PCR reads. The repertoire holds 150,000 or so distinct CDR3 sequences, with approximately 20% as singletons. V gene TRBV11-3 combines with J gene TRBJ2-1; D is possibly TRBD2 (5 bases). Material for sequencing was blood. The sequence came from a woman between 45 and 60 years old with Graves' hyperthyroidism that later progressed to Graves' ophthalmopathy. The chain's CDR3 is CASSSSRVANEQFF. Written as DNA, the CDR3 is TGTGCCAGCAGCTCCTCCCGGGTAGCGAATGAGCAGTTCTTC.